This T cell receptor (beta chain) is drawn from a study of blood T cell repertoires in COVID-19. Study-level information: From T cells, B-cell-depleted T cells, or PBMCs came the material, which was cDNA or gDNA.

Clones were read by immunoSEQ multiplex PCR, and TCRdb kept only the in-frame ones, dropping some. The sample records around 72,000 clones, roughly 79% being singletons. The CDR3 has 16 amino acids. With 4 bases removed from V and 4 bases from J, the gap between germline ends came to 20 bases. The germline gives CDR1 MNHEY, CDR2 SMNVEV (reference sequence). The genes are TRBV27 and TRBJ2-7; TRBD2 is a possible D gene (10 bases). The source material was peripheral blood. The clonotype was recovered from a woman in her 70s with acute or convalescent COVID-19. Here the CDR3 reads CASSWTGASGSYEQYF. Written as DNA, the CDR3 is TGTGCCAGCAGTTGGACAGGGGCTAGCGGGAGTTACGAGCAGTACTTC.